The 10 T cell receptor beta chains in this list originate from one sample, sequenced in a study of cytomegalovirus exposure and HLA in healthy donors. The study ran its PCR with 60 Vbeta and 13 Jbeta primers. Profiling relied on immunoSEQ multiplex PCR, and the TCRdb table lists in-frame clones only, not all of them. The sample lists under 150,000 clones, approximately 84% occurring once. Sequenced material: PBMCs. These receptors were taken from a middle-aged woman in good health and CMV-seronegative.

Worth noting for this clone: The sample has other DNA sequences that encode this CDR3 too. CDR3 nucleotide sequence: TGTGCCAGCTCACCTAGACAGGGTGAAGCTTTCTTT. Translated: CASSPRQGEAFF. The genes are TRBV18 and TRBJ1-1; TRBD1 agrees at 7 bases. The CDR3 spans 12 residues. CDR1 is KGHSH, CDR2 LQKENI, per germline. Losses at the gene ends were 3 bases for V and 7 bases for J; bases not matched to a gene: 2.

This clone was counted a few times. V usage is TRBV14 and J usage is TRBJ1-1; 7 nucleotides line up with TRBD1. Germline values: CDR1 SGHDN, CDR2 FVKESK. J lost 4 bases, V lost 6 bases, and 8 bases had no gene match. This CDR3 is built from 14 residues. CDR3 in amino acids: CASSHRGESTEAFF. CDR3 DNA: TGTGCCAGCAGTCACAGGGGTGAGAGCACTGAAGCTTTCTTT.

This chain uses TRBV28 with TRBJ2-3; 13 positions agree with TRBD2. Unmatched junction bases numbered 9, after V lost 4 bases and J lost 8 bases. Germline V gene lookup returns CDR1 MDHEN and CDR2 SYDVKM. The CDR3 runs to 16 residues. CDR3 sequence: CASSSVTSGRPATQYF. The CDR3 nucleotides are TGTGCCAGCAGTTCCGTGACTAGCGGGAGGCCAGCTACGCAGTATTTT.

This clone was counted a few times. The V call is TRBV7-2, the J call TRBJ1-5; D is ambiguous. The CDR3 runs to 13 residues. V was shortened by 2 bases and J by 6 bases, with 8 bases between the two germline ends. Germline-derived CDR1 and CDR2 are SGHTA and FQGNSA. The CDR3 bases are TGTGCCAGCAGCTTACCCCCGTTTCAGCCCCAGCATTTT. Protein: CASSLPPFQPQHF.

This chain links TRBV6-1 with TRBJ1-2, with 10 bases aligning to TRBD1. Germline trimming cut 3 bases from V and 4 bases from J; bases unmatched to any gene: 5. The CDR3 is 15 residues long. CDR1 and CDR2 (germline): MNHNS, SASEGT. CDR3 bases: TGTGCCAGCAGTGAGGGACAGGGGCCGGCCTATGGCTACACCTTC. Its protein is CASSEGQGPAYGYTF.

CDR3: CASSEAWGSGSYEQYF. The CDR3 region has the DNA TGTGCCAGCAGTGAAGCGTGGGGTAGCGGGAGTTACGAGCAGTACTTC. The gene calls are TRBV6-1 and TRBJ2-7, with 9 bases identical to TRBD2. V gave up 0 bases and J gave up 4 bases; unmatched junction bases: 7. The CDR3 is 16 residues long. Germline V CDR1 and CDR2: MNHNS, SASEGT.

The gene calls are TRBV11-3 and TRBJ2-3, with TRBD2 matching over 8 bases. Germline CDR1 SGHNT, CDR2 YENEEA. After removal of 1 base from V and 2 bases from J, the junction contained 8 bases not matched to a gene. CDR3 length equals 17 residues. The CDR3 nucleotides read TGTGCCAGCAGCTTAGGGATGACTAGCGATTCCACAGATACGCAGTATTTT. It is translated as CASSLGMTSDSTDTQYF.

This clone was picked up a small number of times. The chain links TRBV19 to TRBJ2-1, with a weak D call TRBD2 (6 bases). This CDR3 has 15 residues. Deletions cut 5 bases from V and 2 bases from J, with 13 bases between. Looked up from germline, CDR1 is LNHDA and CDR2 is SQIVND (reference sequence). The CDR3 sequence is CASSSEGGTYNEQFF. In DNA form, the CDR3 reads TGTGCCAGTAGTTCTGAGGGAGGCACCTACAATGAGCAGTTCTTC.

This clone has only a few counts. The rearrangement joins TRBV28 to TRBJ1-1; D gene uncertain. The germline CDR1 and CDR2 sequences are MDHEN and SYDVKM. The CDR3 consists of 14 residues. Trimming shortened V by 7 bases and J by 4 bases, and 16 bases separated the two germline ends. For the CDR3, the DNA is TGTGCCAGCAACCGGGAAATATTAGGCACTGAAGCTTTCTTT. Translation: CASNREILGTEAFF.

This chain connects TRBV7-6 to TRBJ1-5; D is unresolved. This CDR3 is built from 14 residues. Germline loops: CDR1 SGHVS, CDR2 FNYEAQ. The V end lost 0 bases, the J end lost 7 bases, and 10 bases lay between the germline ends. The DNA for the CDR3 is TGTGCCAGCAGCTTAGCAGGGCCGGGACAGCCCCAGCATTTT. Amino acids: CASSLAGPGQPQHF. The whole variable domain, filled in from reference TRBV7-6 and TRBJ1-5, reads GAGVSQSPRYKVTKRGQDVALRCDPISGHVSLYWYRQALGQGPEFLTYFNYEAQQDKSGLPNDRFSAERPEGSISTLTIQRTEQRDSAMYRCASSLAGPGQPQHFGDGTRLSIL.